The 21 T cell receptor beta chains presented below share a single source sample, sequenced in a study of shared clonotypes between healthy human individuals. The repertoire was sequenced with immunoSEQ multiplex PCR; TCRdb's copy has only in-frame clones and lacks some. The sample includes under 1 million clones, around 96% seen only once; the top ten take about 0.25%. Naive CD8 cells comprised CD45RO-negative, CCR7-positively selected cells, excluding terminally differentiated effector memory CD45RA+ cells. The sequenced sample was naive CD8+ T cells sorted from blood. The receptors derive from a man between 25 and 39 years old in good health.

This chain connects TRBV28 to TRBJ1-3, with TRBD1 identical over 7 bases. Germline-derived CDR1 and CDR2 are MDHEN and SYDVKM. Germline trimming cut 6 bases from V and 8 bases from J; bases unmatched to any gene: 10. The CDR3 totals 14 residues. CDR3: CASSLLGGRDTIYF. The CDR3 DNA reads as TGTGCCAGCAGCCTTTTAGGGGGCAGGGACACCATATATTTT.

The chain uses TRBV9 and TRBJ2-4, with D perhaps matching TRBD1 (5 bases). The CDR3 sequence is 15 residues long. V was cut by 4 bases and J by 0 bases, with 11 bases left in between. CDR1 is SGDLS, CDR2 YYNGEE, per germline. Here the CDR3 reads CASSFQGVAKNIQYF. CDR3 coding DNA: TGTGCCAGCAGCTTTCAGGGCGTAGCCAAAAACATTCAGTACTTC. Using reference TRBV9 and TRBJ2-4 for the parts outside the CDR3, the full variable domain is DSGVTQTPKHLITATGQRVTLRCSPRSGDLSVYWYQQSLDQGLQFLIQYYNGEERAKGNILERFSAQQFPDLHSELNLSSLELGDSALYFCASSFQGVAKNIQYFGAGTRLSVL.

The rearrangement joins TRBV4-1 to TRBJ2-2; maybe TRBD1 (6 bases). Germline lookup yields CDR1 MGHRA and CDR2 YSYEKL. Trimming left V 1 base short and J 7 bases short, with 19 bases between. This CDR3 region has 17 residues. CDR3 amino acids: CASSQVPLGRGSGELFF. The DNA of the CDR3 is TGCGCCAGCAGCCAAGTCCCTCTGGGCAGGGGTAGCGGGGAGCTGTTTTTT.

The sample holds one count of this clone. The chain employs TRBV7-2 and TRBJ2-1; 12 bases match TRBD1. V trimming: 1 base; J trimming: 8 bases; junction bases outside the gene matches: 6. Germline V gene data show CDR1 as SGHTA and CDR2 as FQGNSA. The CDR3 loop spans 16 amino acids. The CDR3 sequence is CASSLGPGQGAHEQFF. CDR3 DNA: TGTGCCAGCAGCTTAGGACCGGGACAGGGGGCCCATGAGCAGTTCTTC. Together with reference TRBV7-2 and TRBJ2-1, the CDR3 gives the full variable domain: GAGVSQSPSNKVTEKGKDVELRCDPISGHTALYWYRQSLGQGLEFLIYFQGNSAPDKSGLPSDRFSAERTGGSVSTLTIQRTQQEDSAVYLCASSLGPGQGAHEQFFGPGTRLTVL.

The CDR3 sequence: CAWIENIQYF. The CDR3 DNA reads TGTGCCTGGATTGAAAACATTCAGTACTTC. This chain joins TRBV30 and TRBJ2-4, with D unresolved. Germline V lookup: CDR1 GTSNPN, CDR2 SVGIG (reference sequence). Trimming removed 4 bases from V and 5 bases from J, with 3 bases in between. The CDR3 spans 10 residues.

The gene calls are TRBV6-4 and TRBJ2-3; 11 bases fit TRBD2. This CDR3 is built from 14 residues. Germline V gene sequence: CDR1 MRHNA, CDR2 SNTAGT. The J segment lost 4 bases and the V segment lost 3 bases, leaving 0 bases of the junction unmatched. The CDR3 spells CASSELAGADTQYF. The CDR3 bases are TGTGCCAGCAGTGAACTAGCGGGAGCAGATACGCAGTATTTT.

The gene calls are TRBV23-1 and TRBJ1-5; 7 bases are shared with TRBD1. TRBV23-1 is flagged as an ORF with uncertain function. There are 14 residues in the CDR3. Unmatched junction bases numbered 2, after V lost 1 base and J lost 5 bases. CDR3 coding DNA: TGCGCCAGCAGTCAATACAGGGGTGATCAGCCCCAGCATTTT. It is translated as CASSQYRGDQPQHF.

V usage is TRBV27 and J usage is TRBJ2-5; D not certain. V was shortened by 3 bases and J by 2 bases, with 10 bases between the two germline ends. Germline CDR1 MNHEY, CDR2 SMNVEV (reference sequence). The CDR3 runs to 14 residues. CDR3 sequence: CASSFTRYQETQYF. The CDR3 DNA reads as TGTGCCAGCAGTTTTACGAGGTATCAAGAGACCCAGTACTTC.

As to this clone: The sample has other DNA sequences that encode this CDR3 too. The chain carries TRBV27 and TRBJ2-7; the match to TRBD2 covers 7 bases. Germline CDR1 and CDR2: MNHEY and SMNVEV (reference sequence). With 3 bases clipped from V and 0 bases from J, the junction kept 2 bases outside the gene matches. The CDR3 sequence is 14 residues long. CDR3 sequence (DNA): TGTGCCAGCAGTTTCTCTAGCGGCTCCTACGAGCAGTACTTC. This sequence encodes CASSFSSGSYEQYF.

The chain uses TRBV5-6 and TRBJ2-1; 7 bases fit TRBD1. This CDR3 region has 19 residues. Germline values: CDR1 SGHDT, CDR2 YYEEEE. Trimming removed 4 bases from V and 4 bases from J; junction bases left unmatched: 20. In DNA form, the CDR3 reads TGTGCCAGCAGCCCTCCCAGGGGGAAACCCCGACCCAATTACAATGAGCAGTTCTTC. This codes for CASSPPRGKPRPNYNEQFF.

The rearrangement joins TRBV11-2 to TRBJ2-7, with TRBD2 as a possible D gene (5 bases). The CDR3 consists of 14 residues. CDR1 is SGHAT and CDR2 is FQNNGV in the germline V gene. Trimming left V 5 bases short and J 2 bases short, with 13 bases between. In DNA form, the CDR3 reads TGTGCCAGCAGCGGGAGAGCAGAACCCTACGAGCAGTACTTC. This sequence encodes CASSGRAEPYEQYF.

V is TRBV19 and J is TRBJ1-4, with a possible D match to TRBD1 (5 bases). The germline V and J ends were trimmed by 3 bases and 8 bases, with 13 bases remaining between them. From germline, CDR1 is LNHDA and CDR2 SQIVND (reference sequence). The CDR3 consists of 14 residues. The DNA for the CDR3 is TGTGCCAGTAGTATCAGGGCGAATAGAGAAAAACTGTTTTTT. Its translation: CASSIRANREKLFF.

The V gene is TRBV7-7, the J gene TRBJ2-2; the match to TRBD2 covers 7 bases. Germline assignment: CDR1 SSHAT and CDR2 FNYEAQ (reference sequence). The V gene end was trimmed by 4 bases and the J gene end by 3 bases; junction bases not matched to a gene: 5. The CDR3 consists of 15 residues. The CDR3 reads CASSSRTSDTGELFF. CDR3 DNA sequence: TGTGCCAGCAGCTCCCGGACTAGTGACACCGGGGAGCTGTTTTTT.

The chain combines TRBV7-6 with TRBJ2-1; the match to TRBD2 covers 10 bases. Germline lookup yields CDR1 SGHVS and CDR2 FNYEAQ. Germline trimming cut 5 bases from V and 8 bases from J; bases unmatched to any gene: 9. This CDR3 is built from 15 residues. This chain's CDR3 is CASSRRAGGIDEQFF. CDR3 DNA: TGTGCCAGCAGCAGGAGAGCGGGAGGGATCGATGAGCAGTTCTTC.

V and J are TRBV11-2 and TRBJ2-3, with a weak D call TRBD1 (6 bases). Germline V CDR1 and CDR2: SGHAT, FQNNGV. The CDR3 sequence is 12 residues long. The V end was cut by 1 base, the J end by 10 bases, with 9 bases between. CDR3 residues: CASSLVGAPQYF. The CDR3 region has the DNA TGTGCCAGCAGCTTAGTGGGGGCTCCGCAGTATTTT.

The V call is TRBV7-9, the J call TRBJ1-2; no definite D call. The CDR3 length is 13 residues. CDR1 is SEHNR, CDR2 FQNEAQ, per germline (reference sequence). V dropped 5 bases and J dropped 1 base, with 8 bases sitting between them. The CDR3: CASSPVLNYGYTF. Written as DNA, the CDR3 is TGTGCCAGCAGCCCGGTCCTTAACTATGGCTACACCTTC.

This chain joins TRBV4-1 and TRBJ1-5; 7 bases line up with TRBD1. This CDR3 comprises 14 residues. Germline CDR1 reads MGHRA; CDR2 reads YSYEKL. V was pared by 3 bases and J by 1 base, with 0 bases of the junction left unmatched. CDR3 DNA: TGCGCCAGCAGCCAGGGACAGAGCAATCAGCCCCAGCATTTT. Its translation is CASSQGQSNQPQHF.

CDR3 DNA: TGTGCCAGCAGCTTGAGGAGGGCCTCATATGAGCAGTACTTC. Residues: CASSLRRASYEQYF. The gene calls are TRBV7-8 and TRBJ2-7; tentative D call: TRBD2 (6 bases). Between the trimmed V and J ends, which lost 3 bases and 7 bases, there was a span of 16 bases. The CDR3 has 14 residues. Germline CDR1 and CDR2: SGHVS and FQNEAQ.

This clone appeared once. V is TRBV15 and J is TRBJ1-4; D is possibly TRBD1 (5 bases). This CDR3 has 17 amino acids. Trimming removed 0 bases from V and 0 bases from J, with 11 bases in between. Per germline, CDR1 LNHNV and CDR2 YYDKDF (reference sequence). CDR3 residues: CATSRDGTFATNEKLFF. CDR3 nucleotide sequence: TGTGCCACCAGCAGAGACGGGACTTTTGCAACTAATGAAAAACTGTTTTTT. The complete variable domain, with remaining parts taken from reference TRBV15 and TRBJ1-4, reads DAMVIQNPRYQVTQFGKPVTLSCSQTLNHNVMYWYQQKSSQAPKLLFHYYDKDFNNEADTPDNFQSRRPNTSFCFLDIRSPGLGDTAMYLCATSRDGTFATNEKLFFGSGTQLSVL.

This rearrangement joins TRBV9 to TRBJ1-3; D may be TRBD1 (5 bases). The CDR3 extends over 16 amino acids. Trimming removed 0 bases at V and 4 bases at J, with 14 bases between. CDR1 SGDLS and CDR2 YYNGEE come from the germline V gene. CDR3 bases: TGTGCCAGCAGCGTAGGATGGGGCGCGGAGGGAAACACCATATATTTT. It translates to CASSVGWGAEGNTIYF. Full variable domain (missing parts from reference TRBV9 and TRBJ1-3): DSGVTQTPKHLITATGQRVTLRCSPRSGDLSVYWYQQSLDQGLQFLIQYYNGEERAKGNILERFSAQQFPDLHSELNLSSLELGDSALYFCASSVGWGAEGNTIYFGEGSWLTVV.

The CDR3 nucleotides read TGTGCCAGCAGCACCGGGACAGGATCTAATGAAAAACTGTTTTTT. Translation gives CASSTGTGSNEKLFF. The rearrangement joins TRBV7-9 to TRBJ1-4; 8 nucleotides match TRBD1. The germline CDR1 and CDR2 sequences are SEHNR and FQNEAQ (reference sequence). Losses at the gene ends were 5 bases for V and 3 bases for J; bases not matched to a gene: 5. CDR3 length: 15 amino acids. Together with reference TRBV7-9 and TRBJ1-4, the CDR3 gives the full variable domain: DTGVSQNPRHKITKRGQNVTFRCDPISEHNRLYWYRQTLGQGPEFLTYFQNEAQLEKSRLLSDRFSAERPKGSFSTLEIQRTEQGDSAMYLCASSTGTGSNEKLFFGSGTQLSVL.